A selection of T cell receptor beta chains follows, all from one sample in a study of technical replicates of blood from a handful of donors. Produced via immunoSEQ multiplex PCR; TCRdb's table is partial and in-frame only. The table has 66,000 or so clones, about 96% seen once; the top ten hold 0.19%. The sequenced sample was T cells isolated from PBMCs. These receptor sequences come from a human donor in good health. The CDR3 runs from the conserved cysteine through the conserved F or W. A D gene is named only where the DNA matches it firmly.

V	length	D	CDR3
TRBV27	14	TRBD1	CASRRTGQTYGYTF
TRBV6-4	15	-	CASSPSVGSGVEQFF
TRBV9	19	TRBD2	CASSVDLGLAGGGTGELFF
TRBV6-5	14	-	CASRNTGISYEQYF
TRBV5-5	14	-	CASSTDPLGGEQYF
TRBV7-9	13	-	CASSLGTHYGYTF
TRBV19	13	-	CASRLNQVYEQFF
TRBV21-1	21	-	CASSKVNPTPDRTPSNQPQHF
TRBV30	16	-	CAWNRGGGSGNNEQFF
TRBV7-9	12	-	CASSGRGETQYF
TRBV4-2	15	TRBD2	CASSQVLAGVYEQYF
TRBV4-1	17	TRBD2	CASSRPSSGRAYNEQFF
TRBV5-6	14	TRBD1	CASSLGGSTYEQYF
TRBV27	14	-	CASSLSTAGFEQYF
TRBV6-1	16	-	CASSETWTALYNEQFF
TRBV6-1	15	TRBD2	CASSEVAGVVDTQYF
TRBV11-3	15	-	CASSLGQGLNTEAFF
TRBV30	10	-	CAWHHYEQYF
TRBV6-1	18	TRBD2	CASSEAFIGLDRPYEQYF
TRBV6-1	16	-	CASSEGWRYTADTQYF
TRBV28	14	-	CASSFQEGAEKLFF
TRBV6-1	14	-	CASSDRGLTTEAFF
TRBV30	12	-	CAWIPSLGELFF
TRBV29-1	16	-	CSVANWGLHGRYGYTF
TRBV7-9	15	TRBD1	CAGSRGTYLYNEQFF
TRBV30	14	-	CAWSAGSNTGELFF
TRBV11-3	14	-	CASSPGGDTGELFF
TRBV9	15	-	CASSPWGGRDSPLHF
TRBV11-3	15	TRBD1	CASSLGYGTGSEQYF
TRBV2	16	-	CASSESTVASTDTQYF
TRBV18	21	TRBD1	CASSPRNPPGYSTGRNQPQHF
TRBV19	15	TRBD1	CASSTPRTGAGLYTF
TRBV28	16	TRBD2	CASSFDSSGRFHEQYF
TRBV2	13	-	CASDGITNEKLFF
TRBV5-4	15	TRBD1	CASSLGQGINYGYTF
TRBV7-6	15	-	CASSLSDIGPYEQYF
TRBV2	12	-	CASSGPTDEQYF
TRBV5-1	17	-	CASSFTGNLLLGYGYTF
TRBV29-1	15	TRBD1	CSVEALGQVSYEQYF
TRBV29-1	15	-	CSVGTNTLRNTEAFF
TRBV5-1	12	-	CASSLQGGGYTF
TRBV2	14	-	CASSVIYSNQPQHF
TRBV5-6	13	-	CASSGGWGTEAFF
TRBV5-4	14	-	CASSLVRDSYEQYF
TRBV6-1	13	-	CASSESRGHGYTF
TRBV28	16	-	CASSPPDRLSSYEQYF
TRBV19	14	TRBD1	CASRPGQHTGELFF
TRBV2	19	TRBD2	CASWKGLAGVLSGTDTQYF
TRBV7-7	16	TRBD1	CASSHPQGVDTGELFF
TRBV7-9	19	-	CASSLGVGQGGFGANVLTF
TRBV5-6	15	TRBD1	CASSVAGTGSYGYTF
TRBV6-6	13	-	CASRDTSNQPQHF
TRBV7-8	16	TRBD2	CASSLAGGTSRSEQFF
TRBV4-1	17	TRBD1	CASSRIDSGTGDTEAFF